This entry describes one T cell receptor beta chain. The authors' processing: Amplification of reference gene primers provided the estimated nucleated cell counts. Sequencing used immunoSEQ multiplex PCR; TCRdb keeps in-frame clones, though not all of them. Clone size and the V and J calls come from that table; the DNA yielded D and trimming. The sample consists of roughly 150,000 clones, around 80% of them appearing once. This record belongs to a study of blood T cell repertoires in COVID-19. Across the study: PBMCs, B-cell-depleted T cells, or T cells provided the cDNA or gDNA that made up the material.

V was clipped by 2 bases and J by 0 bases, with 19 bases between them. The germline V gene has CDR1 MNHEY and CDR2 SVGEGT. The CDR3 totals 18 residues. This clonotype originated in an elderly woman with active or convalescent COVID-19. This rearrangement joins TRBV6-2 or TRBV6-3 to TRBJ1-2; tentatively, D is TRBD1 (6 bases). Material: peripheral blood. In nucleotides, the CDR3 is TGTGCCAGCAGTTACCTTTCGGACAGAACTCCTACTAACTATGGCTACACCTTC. Amino acids: CASSYLSDRTPTNYGYTF.